Following are 4 T cell receptor beta chains from one sample sequenced in a study of memory B cells and T cells in multiple sclerosis. Repertoires were generated with immunoSEQ multiplex PCR, while TCRdb's copy carries only in-frame clones and drops some. The sample consists of about 14,000 clones, approximately 70% of them appearing once. The material sequenced was memory (CD45RO+) CD4+ T cells from blood. The receptor set was obtained from a human donor with multiple sclerosis.

The chain has TRBV5-6 and TRBJ2-5, with 7 bases lining up with TRBD2. Germline-derived CDR1 and CDR2 are SGHDT and YYEEEE. The CDR3 has 13 residues. V shed 6 bases and J 2 bases; nucleotides not matched to a gene: 4. CDR3: CASTLGGQETQYF. DNA for the CDR3: TGTGCCAGCACCCTGGGAGGGCAAGAGACCCAGTACTTC.

The chain has TRBV7-3 and TRBJ2-5; 9 bases fit TRBD1. The CDR3 is 15 amino acids. Germline lookup yields CDR1 SGHTA and CDR2 FQGTGA. J lost 5 bases, V lost 5 bases, and 9 bases had no gene match. The CDR3 DNA follows: TGTGCCAGCAGCGTCGGGACAGGGCTGGGGGAGACCCAGTACTTC. It yields the protein CASSVGTGLGETQYF.

V gene TRBV5-1 combines with J gene TRBJ2-2; 11 nucleotides align to TRBD2. The CDR3 has 16 residues. Germline assignment: CDR1 SGHRS and CDR2 YFSETQ. Unmatched junction bases numbered 6, after V lost 4 bases and J lost 4 bases. The CDR3: CASSLRTSGFTGELFF. The CDR3 coding sequence is TGCGCCAGCAGCCTCCGGACTAGCGGGTTCACCGGGGAGCTGTTTTTT.

CDR3 protein: CATRAGGYYEQYF. The CDR3 DNA sequence: TGTGCCACCAGAGCGGGGGGTTACTACGAGCAGTACTTC. The chain links TRBV6-5 to TRBJ2-7; 9 nucleotides line up with TRBD2. Germline CDR1 MNHEY, CDR2 SVGAGI. Germline trimming cut 10 bases from V and 3 bases from J; bases unmatched to any gene: 7. The CDR3 is 13 amino acids.